The clone carrying this TCR beta chain was recorded only once. What it recognizes is unknown. TCRdb's table, derived via immunoSEQ multiplex PCR, lists solely in-frame clones and lacks some. The sample includes over 6,500 clones, roughly four fifths of them seen just once. Time point described: cycle 4 day 1 (C4D1), after 5 to 7 weeks of nivolumab. Autologous stem cell transplantation was followed by relapse in every patient, and brentuximab vedotin exposure varied. The CDR3 loop spans 14 amino acids. In germline, CDR1 is MGHRA, CDR2 YSYEKL. The J segment lost 12 bases and the V segment lost 0 bases, leaving 7 bases of the junction unmatched. This entry comes from a study of PD-1 blockade in classical Hodgkin lymphoma. For the study at large: Nivolumab was given intravenously to patients at 3 mg/kg every 2 weeks.

Notes on the study in general: Complete responders' diversity at baseline resembled that of newly diagnosed patients.

Here the sequenced sample was peripheral blood mononuclear cells (PBMCs), taken before the fourth cycle of nivolumab. The origin of this receptor is a human donor with classical Hodgkin lymphoma. The V and J genes are TRBV4-1 and TRBJ2-1, with 8 nucleotides matching TRBD1. The CDR3 DNA reads as TGCGCCAGCAGCCAAGAGGACAGGGAGATGGGGCAGTTCTTC. It translates to CASSQEDREMGQFF.